This T cell receptor (beta chain) is from a study of blood T cell repertoires in COVID-19. Across the study: Specimens from acute and convalescent COVID-19 originated in the United States, Italy and Spain. From T cells, B-cell-depleted T cells, or PBMCs came the material, which was cDNA or gDNA.

As originally analysed: Estimates of nucleated cell counts were drawn from the amplification of reference gene primers. Clones were sequenced by immunoSEQ multiplex PCR, and TCRdb holds only the in-frame ones, with some missing. For V, J and clone size, that table is used; D and trimming come from the DNA. This sample yields about 53,000 clones, of which 70% to 85% are seen a single time; more than 13% belongs to the top ten. Germline CDR1 MNHEY, CDR2 SVGEGT. V lost 0 bases and J 6 bases, leaving 15 bases between the germline ends. The CDR3 covers 15 residues. V usage is TRBV6-2 or TRBV6-3 and J usage is TRBJ2-7; D ambiguous. This receptor was identified in a human donor in a cohort sampled during active COVID-19. Sample: peripheral blood. The CDR3 loop reads CASSYSINGWVEQYF. CDR3 sequence (DNA): TGTGCCAGCAGTTACTCGATTAACGGGTGGGTCGAGCAGTACTTC.